This is a list of T cell receptor beta chains from one sample in a study of T cell changes during pregnancy in multiple sclerosis. Generated by immunoSEQ multiplex PCR, the TCRdb table keeps only in-frame clones and is missing some. This sample has tens of thousands of clones, with approximately 90% found just once. This sample comprised CD4+ T cells from peripheral blood mononuclear cells, obtained in the second trimester of pregnancy. These TCRs come from a female donor in good health, enrolled as a control in a pregnancy study. Each CDR3 is given without its conserved first and last residue. Fields, in order: J gene, V gene, CDR3 protein.

>TRBJ2-3|TRBV6-5
ASSPQITDTQY
>TRBJ1-1|TRBV9
ASSEQGTQPF
>TRBJ1-1|TRBV7-2
ASSYRFGGLNTEAF
>TRBJ1-1|TRBV5-8
ASSRGTKMNTEAF
>TRBJ2-6|TRBV5-4
ASSPKLSGANVLT
>TRBJ2-5|TRBV7-2
ASSYTGTSGGRGTQY
>TRBJ1-1|TRBV6-1
ASPTGRSVGKAF
>TRBJ2-7|TRBV27
ASSPTTMGSGVPYEQY
>TRBJ2-5|TRBV6-1
ASSAGGSKETQY
>TRBJ1-1|TRBV11-1
ASSSPDRGGTEAF
>TRBJ1-1|TRBV5-4
ASSEQGGTEAF
>TRBJ1-1|TRBV15
ATSRAAGGNTEAF
>TRBJ2-3|TRBV7-9
ASSSGTSSMWHTQY
>TRBJ2-1|TRBV2
ASKAGAYNEQF
>TRBJ2-1|TRBV7-2
ASSPDRGREQF
>TRBJ1-2|TRBV7-2
ASSLARTGNGYT
>TRBJ1-2|TRBV7-9
ASSLDLGRYGYT
>TRBJ1-4|TRBV4-2
ASSQKGGSEKLF
>TRBJ2-7|TRBV5-1
ASRKERGGYEQY
>TRBJ1-1|TRBV10-3
AISDRGLSEAF
>TRBJ1-5|TRBV7-8
ASSFTGINQPQH
>TRBJ1-1|TRBV5-1
ASSLADRINTEAF
>TRBJ2-7|TRBV14
ASSQGGRASGYEQY
>TRBJ2-7|TRBV11-1
ASSQEIIQGIFDEQY
>TRBJ2-3|TRBV7-3
ASSLGLAGSTDTQY
>TRBJ1-2|TRBV6-5
ASLDRSVGYT
>TRBJ2-1|TRBV4-3
ASSFQAANNEQF
>TRBJ2-3|TRBV7-9
ASSSGLITDTQY
>TRBJ2-1|TRBV25-1
ASSREQGGNEQF
>TRBJ1-4|TRBV5-6
ASSVRTATNEKLF
>TRBJ2-5|TRBV28
ASLDRGRREETQY
>TRBJ2-2|TRBV2
ASKNSQNTGELF
>TRBJ2-7|TRBV7-9
ASSPYGGGEQY
>TRBJ1-4|TRBV9
ASSLRDRGSTNEKLF
>TRBJ2-4|TRBV19
ASKSRTSGGGKNIQY
>TRBJ1-1|TRBV20-1
SASLGGKAF
>TRBJ1-2|TRBV29-1
SVVTPDYGYT
>TRBJ2-3|TRBV19
ACSSPGGLTDTQY
>TRBJ1-2|TRBV4-1
ASSQPRQRAYNYGYT
>TRBJ1-2|TRBV28
ASYTGQGGYT
>TRBJ2-1|TRBV27
ASSLFAGRSYNEQF
>TRBJ1-2|TRBV7-2
ASSRSGQELPYGYT
>TRBJ1-1|TRBV11-2
ASSSPVGGNTEAF
>TRBJ2-3|TRBV7-3
ASSLAGPSTDTQY
>TRBJ2-1|TRBV4-1
ASSQDQGESSYNEQF
>TRBJ2-3|TRBV2
ASSPGLAGSTDTQY
>TRBJ1-3|TRBV7-9
ASSSGGSGNTIY
>TRBJ1-1|TRBV27
ASRSDSQNTEAF
>TRBJ1-1|TRBV4-2
ASSQVDRGAAEAF
>TRBJ1-2|TRBV19
ASSINFAGSPYPYGYT
>TRBJ2-1|TRBV5-1
ASRTGGEQF
>TRBJ2-1|TRBV6-5
ASSHRAGGYNEQF
>TRBJ1-4|TRBV7-8
ASGVPLDRGLTYPNEKLF
>TRBJ1-1|TRBV15
ATSRELGQGNTEAF
>TRBJ1-4|TRBV2
ASSKRDSNEKLF
>TRBJ1-1|TRBV7-6
ASSSRRDRNTEAF
>TRBJ1-2|TRBV7-2
ASTRTGANYGYT
>TRBJ1-2|TRBV19
ASKGQGANGYT
>TRBJ1-2|TRBV27
ASSLRANYGYT
>TRBJ2-2|TRBV6-4
ASSPQGTGELF